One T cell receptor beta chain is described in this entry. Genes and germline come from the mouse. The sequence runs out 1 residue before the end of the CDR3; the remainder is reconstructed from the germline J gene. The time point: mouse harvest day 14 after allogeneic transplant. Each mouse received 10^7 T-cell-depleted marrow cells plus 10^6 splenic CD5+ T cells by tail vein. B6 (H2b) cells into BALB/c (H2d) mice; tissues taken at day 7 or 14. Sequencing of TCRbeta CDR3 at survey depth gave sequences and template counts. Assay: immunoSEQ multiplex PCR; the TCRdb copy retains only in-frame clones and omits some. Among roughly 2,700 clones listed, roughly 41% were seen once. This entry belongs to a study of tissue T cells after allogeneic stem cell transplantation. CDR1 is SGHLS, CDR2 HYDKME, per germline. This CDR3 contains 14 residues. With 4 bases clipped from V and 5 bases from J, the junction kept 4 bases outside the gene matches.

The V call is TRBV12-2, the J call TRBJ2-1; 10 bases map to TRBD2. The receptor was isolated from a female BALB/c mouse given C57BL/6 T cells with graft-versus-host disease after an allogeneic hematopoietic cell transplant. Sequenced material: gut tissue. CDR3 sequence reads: CASSPGLGDAEQFF. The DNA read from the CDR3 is TGTGCCAGCTCCCCCGGACTGGGGGATGCTGAGCAGTTC.